This passage covers 31 T cell receptor beta chains from one sample sequenced in a study of cytomegalovirus exposure and HLA in healthy donors. The PCR was carried out with 60 Vbeta primers and 13 Jbeta primers. Assay: immunoSEQ multiplex PCR; the TCRdb copy retains only in-frame clones and omits some. The sample consists of about 140,000 clones, about two thirds of them appearing once. Sequencing was carried out using PBMCs. These receptors all come from a man aged 30-40 years in good health and CMV-seropositive.

The gene calls are TRBV5-1 and TRBJ2-1; D is ambiguous. This CDR3 comprises 14 residues. Germline V gene lookup returns CDR1 SGHRS and CDR2 YFSETQ. Deletions cut 2 bases from V and 8 bases from J, with 14 bases between. The CDR3 region is CASSFGGPPDEQFF. CDR3 bases: TGCGCCAGCAGCTTTGGTGGCCCCCCCGATGAGCAGTTCTTC.

This clone was observed a single time. The V gene is TRBV5-1, the J gene TRBJ2-3, with a tentative D call TRBD2 (5 bases). The V end lost 6 bases, the J end lost 0 bases, and 11 bases lay between the germline ends. The CDR3 length is 14 residues. Germline V gene sequence: CDR1 SGHRS, CDR2 YFSETQ. Here the CDR3 reads CASKEGPSTDTQYF. The DNA for the CDR3 is TGCGCCAGCAAAGAGGGCCCTAGCACAGATACGCAGTATTTT.

This chain uses TRBV14 with TRBJ2-7, with 8 positions matching TRBD1. Germline V gene lookup returns CDR1 SGHDN and CDR2 FVKESK. The CDR3 extends over 15 amino acids. V lost 2 bases and J lost 5; bases outside the gene matches: 8. The CDR3 here is CASSQTGTGYHEQYF. The CDR3 DNA sequence: TGTGCCAGCAGCCAAACCGGGACAGGTTACCACGAGCAGTACTTC.

This clone was observed a few times. The chain is built from TRBV27 and TRBJ1-1, with 9 bases identical to TRBD1. V trimming: 2 bases; J trimming: 6 bases; junction bases outside the gene matches: 4. The CDR3 extends over 14 amino acids. Per the germline V gene, CDR1 is MNHEY and CDR2 is SMNVEV (reference sequence). The CDR3 DNA sequence: TGTGCCAGCAGTTTAGGGACAGGGAGCGCTGAAGCTTTCTTT. Its protein is CASSLGTGSAEAFF.

The chain carries TRBV9 and TRBJ2-3, with TRBD1 as a possible D gene (6 bases). V lost 5 bases and J 3 bases, leaving 16 bases between the germline ends. This CDR3 region has 15 residues. Germline CDR1 and CDR2: SGDLS and YYNGEE. In nucleotides, the CDR3 is TGTGCCAGCAGTCAAATCCGGACAGCAACAGATACGCAGTATTTT. Amino acid sequence: CASSQIRTATDTQYF. Full variable domain (remainder filled in from reference TRBV9 and TRBJ2-3): DSGVTQTPKHLITATGQRVTLRCSPRSGDLSVYWYQQSLDQGLQFLIQYYNGEERAKGNILERFSAQQFPDLHSELNLSSLELGDSALYFCASSQIRTATDTQYFGPGTRLTVL.

This chain uses TRBV21-1 with TRBJ2-1; the D call TRBD2 from the table was never checked on the DNA. TRBV21-1 is flagged as a pseudogene. This CDR3 has 16 amino acids. The CDR3 sequence is CASSKARGGASNEQFF. The CDR3 DNA reads as TGTGCCAGCAGCAAAGCGAGGGGGGGCGCGAGCAATGAGCAGTTCTTC.

The chain couples TRBV19 to TRBJ1-4; no clear D gene. CDR3 length equals 16 residues. V was clipped by 3 bases and J by 7 bases, with 18 bases between them. The V gene's germline CDR1 is LNHDA and CDR2 SQIVND (reference sequence). This CDR3 reads CASSIFRIGSLEKLFF. DNA for the CDR3: TGTGCCAGTAGTATTTTCAGGATCGGATCACTTGAAAAACTGTTTTTT.

CDR3 nucleotide sequence: TGCGCCAGCAGCCAAGAGGGGGGGCCAGATACGCAGTATTTT. Its protein product is CASSQEGGPDTQYF. V and J are TRBV4-1 and TRBJ2-3, with a tentative D call TRBD2 (7 bases). Trimming removed 0 bases at V and 4 bases at J, with 8 bases between. CDR3 length equals 14 residues. Germline V gene data show CDR1 as MGHRA and CDR2 as YSYEKL.

The J gene is TRBJ2-7, the V gene TRBV28; D is undetermined. Per germline, CDR1 MDHEN and CDR2 SYDVKM. CDR3 length: 14 amino acids. The CDR3 DNA follows: TGTGCGAGCGAGGCGGCCAATTTAGCCTACGAGCAGTACTTC. It is translated as CASEAANLAYEQYF.

CDR3 in amino acids: CASSSSRTGEAEAFF. Written as DNA, the CDR3 is TGTGCCAGCAGTTCATCCAGGACAGGGGAGGCTGAAGCTTTCTTT. The V call is TRBV6-6, the J call TRBJ1-1, with TRBD1 identical over 9 bases. J gave up 6 bases and V 4 bases, and 9 bases lay outside the gene matches. This CDR3 contains 15 residues. CDR1 and CDR2 (germline): MNHNY, SVGAGI (reference sequence).

V gene TRBV12-5 combines with J gene TRBJ1-2; D not certain. CDR1 LGHNT and CDR2 FRNRAP come from the germline V gene. The CDR3 contains 15 residues. Trimming shortened V by 3 bases and J by 2 bases, and 13 bases separated the two germline ends. The CDR3 protein is CASGFHETPNYGYTF. For the CDR3, the DNA is TGTGCTAGTGGTTTCCACGAGACTCCAAACTATGGCTACACCTTC.

The chain combines TRBV12-5 with TRBJ2-5; 8 positions match TRBD1. The CDR3 is 14 amino acids. From germline, CDR1 is LGHNT and CDR2 FRNRAP. V lost 4 bases to trimming and J lost 2 bases; unmatched junction nucleotides: 3. The CDR3 spells CASGWGTGQETQYF. CDR3 DNA: TGTGCTAGTGGTTGGGGGACAGGACAAGAGACCCAGTACTTC.

The chain joins TRBV7-2 to TRBJ2-7, with TRBD2 matching 8 bases. Germline V gene sequence: CDR1 SGHTA, CDR2 FQGNSA. This CDR3 region has 14 residues. The J segment lost 4 bases and the V segment lost 5 bases, leaving 7 bases of the junction unmatched. The CDR3 loop is CASSGTSGTYEQYF. Here the CDR3 DNA reads TGTGCCAGCAGCGGCACTAGCGGAACTTACGAGCAGTACTTC.

About this clone itself: The conserved phenylalanine or tryptophan is not found at the CDR3 terminus, so this likely reflects a read error. The chain is built from TRBV27 and TRBJ2-7; a weak D match, TRBD2 (6 bases). Deletions cut 5 bases from V and 1 base from J, with 15 bases between. Germline V gene data show CDR1 as MNHEY and CDR2 as SMNVEV (reference sequence). CDR3 length equals 15 residues. The CDR3 nucleotides read TGTGCCAGCAGTCCGTGGGAGGTTCCGTCCTACGAGCAGTACCTC. Translated: CASSPWEVPSYEQYL.

This clone was seen a few times. This chain links TRBV7-6 with TRBJ2-1; TRBD2 aligns across 8 bases. Germline-derived CDR1 and CDR2 are SGHVS and FNYEAQ. V was clipped by 5 bases and J by 2 bases; unmatched bases: 5. The CDR3 extends over 15 amino acids. The CDR3: CASSATSGAYNEQFF. The CDR3 DNA reads as TGTGCCAGCAGCGCAACTAGCGGAGCCTACAATGAGCAGTTCTTC.

This rearrangement joins TRBV5-1 to TRBJ1-2; tentative D call: TRBD1 (6 bases). V was pared by 0 bases and J by 2 bases, with 11 bases between. This CDR3 is 15 amino acids long. Germline values: CDR1 SGHRS, CDR2 YFSETQ. Written as DNA, the CDR3 is TGCGCCAGCAGCTTGGGATCTCAGGGGAACTATGGCTACACCTTC. Its protein product is CASSLGSQGNYGYTF.

This clone was seen only once. CDR3 nucleotide sequence: TGTGCCAGCAGTTTAAGGGGGGGGTATCAGCCCCAGCATTTT. Its protein product is CASSLRGGYQPQHF. The chain has TRBV27 and TRBJ1-5; tentative D call: TRBD1 (6 bases). Germline CDR1 and CDR2: MNHEY and SMNVEV (reference sequence). V was shortened by 2 bases and J by 5 bases, with 10 bases between the two germline ends. This CDR3 has 14 amino acids.

This clone was counted only a few times. The CDR3 loop is CASNPGGTDTQYF. CDR3 sequence (DNA): TGTGCCAGCAACCCAGGCGGCACAGATACGCAGTATTTT. V usage is TRBV9 and J usage is TRBJ2-3; D is undetermined. Trimming took off 6 bases at V and 1 base at J, with 9 bases between the two ends. CDR1 and CDR2 (germline): SGDLS, YYNGEE. The CDR3 runs 13 residues.

This clone has a handful of counts. The chain links TRBV5-1 to TRBJ2-7, with D unclear. Trimming left V 1 base short and J 6 bases short, with 14 bases between. This CDR3 region has 14 residues. CDR1 and CDR2 (germline): SGHRS, YFSETQ. The CDR3 DNA sequence: TGCGCCAGCAGCTTGATGAGCCCCTTTTCCGAGCAGTACTTC. It is translated as CASSLMSPFSEQYF.

There are a few counts of this clone. V is TRBV5-5 and J is TRBJ2-7; 9 bases are a match to TRBD1. With V trimmed by 0 bases and J by 5 bases, 12 bases remained unmatched. Germline CDR1 and CDR2: SGHKS and YYEKEE (reference sequence). The length of the CDR3 is 17 residues. CDR3 nucleotides: TGTGCCAGCAGCTTGGAAGGATTAGGGACAGGGCGGAACGAGCAGTACTTC. Translating it yields CASSLEGLGTGRNEQYF. Together with reference TRBV5-5 and TRBJ2-7, the CDR3 gives the full variable domain: DAGVTQSPTHLIKTRGQQVTLRCSPISGHKSVSWYQQVLGQGPQFIFQYYEKEERGRGNFPDRFSARQFPNYSSELNVNALLLGDSALYLCASSLEGLGTGRNEQYFGPGTRLTVT.

The V and J genes are TRBV4-1 and TRBJ1-2; D not resolved. The length of the CDR3 is 14 residues. Germline values: CDR1 MGHRA, CDR2 YSYEKL. V lost 3 bases and J 4 bases, leaving 12 bases between the germline ends. The CDR3 loop reads CASSQTTEIYGYTF. The CDR3 DNA reads as TGCGCCAGCAGCCAGACTACGGAAATCTATGGCTACACCTTC.

This sequence joins TRBV28 and TRBJ1-4, with 9 positions matching TRBD1. V lost 5 bases and J lost 8; bases outside the gene matches: 15. Germline assignment: CDR1 MDHEN and CDR2 SYDVKM. The CDR3 contains 17 residues. CDR3 region: CASSTPGQGEVGEKLFF. In DNA form, the CDR3 reads TGTGCCAGCAGTACCCCGGGACAGGGTGAGGTCGGGGAAAAACTGTTTTTT.

This clone has only a few counts. The chain couples TRBV2 to TRBJ2-5; 9 bases are shared with TRBD2. Germline CDR1 and CDR2: SNHLY and FYNNEI. The CDR3 sequence is 16 residues long. J was trimmed by 4 bases and V by 7 bases; bases with no gene match: 13. In DNA form, the CDR3 reads TGTGCCAGCATCTCTAGCGGGGCGGGAAGGGCAGAGACCCAGTACTTC. Translating gives CASISSGAGRAETQYF.

This clone was observed a few times. The chain uses TRBV11-2 and TRBJ2-7, with D perhaps TRBD1 (6 bases). The V end lost 0 bases, the J end lost 4 bases, and 16 bases lay between the germline ends. CDR3 length: 16 amino acids. CDR1 and CDR2 from the germline V gene are SGHAT and FQNNGV. DNA of the CDR3: TGTGCCAGCAGCTTAGATCACGGCAGGGGAAGATACGAGCAGTACTTC. Encoded protein: CASSLDHGRGRYEQYF. Looking up the rest from reference TRBV11-2 and TRBJ2-7 gives the full variable domain: EAGVAQSPRYKIIEKRQSVAFWCNPISGHATLYWYQQILGQGPKLLIQFQNNGVVDDSQLPKDRFSAERLKGVDSTLKIQPAKLEDSAVYLCASSLDHGRGRYEQYFGPGTRLTVT.

This clone has a single count. V gene TRBV30 combines with J gene TRBJ2-2, with TRBD1 matching 7 bases. This CDR3 is 14 amino acids long. With 5 bases clipped from V and 6 bases from J, the junction kept 9 bases outside the gene matches. Germline lookup yields CDR1 GTSNPN and CDR2 SVGIG (reference sequence). The CDR3 nucleotides read TGTGCCTGGCAAACAGGGGTAGGATCCGGGGAGCTGTTTTTT. Amino acid sequence: CAWQTGVGSGELFF.

The J gene is TRBJ2-1, the V gene TRBV27; 7 nucleotides match TRBD2. The CDR3 sequence is 15 residues long. The germline V gene has CDR1 MNHEY and CDR2 SMNVEV (reference sequence). V lost 2 bases to trimming and J lost 7 bases; unmatched junction nucleotides: 8. The CDR3 region has the DNA TGTGCCAGCAGTTTAGGCGGGAGAGCGGTAAATGAGCAGTTCTTC. This gives the protein CASSLGGRAVNEQFF.

The chain combines TRBV9 with TRBJ2-5; 7 bases match TRBD2. V dropped 0 bases and J dropped 5; count of bases not matched to a gene: 4. This CDR3 spans 14 amino acids. CDR1 is SGDLS and CDR2 is YYNGEE in the germline V gene. The CDR3 loop reads CASSVGGEGETQYF. The CDR3 DNA follows: TGTGCCAGCAGCGTAGGCGGGGAGGGTGAGACCCAGTACTTC.

The CDR3: CASSHGTGLAGESTDTQYF. The CDR3 coding sequence is TGTGCCAGCAGCCATGGCACGGGGCTAGCGGGAGAGAGCACAGATACGCAGTATTTT. The rearrangement uses TRBV4-2 and TRBJ2-3, with 10 bases that match TRBD2. V was clipped by 3 bases and J by 0 bases; unmatched bases: 12. The CDR3 extends over 19 amino acids. The germline CDR1 and CDR2 sequences are LGHNA and YNFKEQ.

This clone was counted only a few times. J is TRBJ2-7 and V is TRBV30, with 12 bases aligning to TRBD1. The CDR3 length is 16 residues. Germline assignment: CDR1 GTSNPN and CDR2 SVGIG (reference sequence). V trimming: 5 bases; J trimming: 7 bases; junction bases outside the gene matches: 15. The CDR3 region is CAWGTGGPPSYEEQYF. As DNA, the CDR3 is TGTGCCTGGGGGACAGGGGGCCCTCCCTCTTACGAAGAGCAGTACTTC.

This chain connects TRBV5-1 to TRBJ1-2; D call uncertain. CDR3 length: 14 amino acids. V dropped 4 bases and J dropped 2 bases, with 12 bases sitting between them. CDR1 and CDR2 from the germline V gene are SGHRS and YFSETQ. The CDR3 bases are TGCGCCAGCAGCATTGACACGCCGAACTATGGCTACACCTTC. As protein: CASSIDTPNYGYTF. The variable domain in full, with the rest retrieved from reference TRBV5-1 and TRBJ1-2, is KAGVTQTPRYLIKTRGQQVTLSCSPISGHRSVSWYQQTPGQGLQFLFEYFSETQRNKGNFPGRFSGRQFSNSRSEMNVSTLELGDSALYLCASSIDTPNYGYTFGSGTRLTVV.

The gene calls are TRBV6-1 and TRBJ1-2; D is perhaps TRBD1 (5 bases). V lost 7 bases, J lost 8 bases, and 20 bases lay in between. Germline V gives CDR1 MNHNS, CDR2 SASEGT. The CDR3 is made up of 14 amino acids. The CDR3 here is CASKGQGSAFGYTF. For the CDR3, the DNA is TGTGCCAGCAAGGGGCAAGGTTCTGCATTCGGCTACACCTTC.